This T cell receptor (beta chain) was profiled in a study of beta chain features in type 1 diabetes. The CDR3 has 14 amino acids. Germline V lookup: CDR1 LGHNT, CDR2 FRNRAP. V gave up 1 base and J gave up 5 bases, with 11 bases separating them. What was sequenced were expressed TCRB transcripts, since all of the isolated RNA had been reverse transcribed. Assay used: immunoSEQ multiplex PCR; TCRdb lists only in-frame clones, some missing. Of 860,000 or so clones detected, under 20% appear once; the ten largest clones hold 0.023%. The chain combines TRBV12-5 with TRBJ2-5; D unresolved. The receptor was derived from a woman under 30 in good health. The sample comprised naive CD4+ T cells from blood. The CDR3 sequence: CASGLDLGLETQYF. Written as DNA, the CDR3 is TGTGCTAGTGGTTTGGACCTGGGTCTCGAGACCCAGTACTTC. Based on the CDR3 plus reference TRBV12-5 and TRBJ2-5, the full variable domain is DARVTQTPRHKVTEMGQEVTMRCQPILGHNTVFWYRQTMMQGLELLAYFRNRAPLDDSGMPKDRFSAEMPDATLATLKIQPSEPRDSAVYFCASGLDLGLETQYFGPGTRLLVL.